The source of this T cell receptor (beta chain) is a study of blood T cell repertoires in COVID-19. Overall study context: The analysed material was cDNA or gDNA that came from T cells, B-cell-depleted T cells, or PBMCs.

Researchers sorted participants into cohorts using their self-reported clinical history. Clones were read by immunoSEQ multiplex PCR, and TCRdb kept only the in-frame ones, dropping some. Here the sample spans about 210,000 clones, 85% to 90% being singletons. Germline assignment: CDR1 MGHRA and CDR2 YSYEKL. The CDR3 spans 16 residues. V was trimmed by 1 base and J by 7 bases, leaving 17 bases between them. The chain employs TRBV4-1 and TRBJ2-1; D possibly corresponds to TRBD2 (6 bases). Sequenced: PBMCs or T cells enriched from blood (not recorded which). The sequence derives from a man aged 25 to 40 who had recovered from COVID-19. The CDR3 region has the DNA TGCGCCAGCAGCCAAGGTCCGAGGGGCGGGAAGAATGAGCAGTTCTTC. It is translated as CASSQGPRGGKNEQFF.